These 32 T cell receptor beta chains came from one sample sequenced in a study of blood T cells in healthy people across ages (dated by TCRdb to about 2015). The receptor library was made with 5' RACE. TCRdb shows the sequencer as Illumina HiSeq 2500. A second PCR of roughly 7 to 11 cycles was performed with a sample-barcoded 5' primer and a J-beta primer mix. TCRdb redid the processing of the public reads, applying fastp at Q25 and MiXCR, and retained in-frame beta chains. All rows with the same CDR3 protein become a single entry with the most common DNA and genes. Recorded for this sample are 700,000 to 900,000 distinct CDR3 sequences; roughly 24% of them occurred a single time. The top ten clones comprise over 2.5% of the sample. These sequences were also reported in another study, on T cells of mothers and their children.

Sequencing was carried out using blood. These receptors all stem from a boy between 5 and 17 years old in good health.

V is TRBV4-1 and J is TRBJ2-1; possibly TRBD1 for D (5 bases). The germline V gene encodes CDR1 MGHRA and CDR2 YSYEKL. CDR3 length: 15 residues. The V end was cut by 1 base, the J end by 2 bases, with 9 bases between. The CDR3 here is CASSQGQGTYNEQFF. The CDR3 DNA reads TGCGCCAGCAGCCAAGGGCAGGGAACCTACAATGAGCAGTTCTTC.

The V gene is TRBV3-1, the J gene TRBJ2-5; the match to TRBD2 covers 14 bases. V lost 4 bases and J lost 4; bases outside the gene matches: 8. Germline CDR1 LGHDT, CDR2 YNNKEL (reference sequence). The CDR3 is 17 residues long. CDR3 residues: CASSLTTGTSGRETQYF. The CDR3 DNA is TGTGCCAGCAGCCTGACCACCGGGACTAGCGGGAGAGAGACCCAGTACTTC.

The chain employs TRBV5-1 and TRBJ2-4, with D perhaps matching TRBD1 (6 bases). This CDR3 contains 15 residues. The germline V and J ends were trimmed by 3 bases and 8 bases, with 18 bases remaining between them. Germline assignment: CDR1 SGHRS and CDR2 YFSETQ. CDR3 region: CASSSGGSRGDIQYF. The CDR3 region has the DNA TGCGCCAGCAGCTCTGGGGGCTCCAGGGGAGACATTCAGTACTTC.

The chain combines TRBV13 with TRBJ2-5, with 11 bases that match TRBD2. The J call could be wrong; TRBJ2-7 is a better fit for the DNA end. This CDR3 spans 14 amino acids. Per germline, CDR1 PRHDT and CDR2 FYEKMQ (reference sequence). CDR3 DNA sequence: TGTGCCAGCAGCCGCGGACTAGCGGGCTACGAGCAGTACTTC. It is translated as CASSRGLAGYEQYF.

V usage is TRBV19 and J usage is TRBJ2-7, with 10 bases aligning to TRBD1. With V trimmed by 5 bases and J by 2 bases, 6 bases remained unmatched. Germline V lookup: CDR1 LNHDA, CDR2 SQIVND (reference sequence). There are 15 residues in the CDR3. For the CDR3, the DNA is TGTGCCAGTAGTCTCCGCGGGACAGGGGCCTACGAGCAGTACTTC. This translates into CASSLRGTGAYEQYF. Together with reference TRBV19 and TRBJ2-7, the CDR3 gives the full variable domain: DGGITQSPKYLFRKEGQNVTLSCEQNLNHDAMYWYRQDPGQGLRLIYYSQIVNDFQKGDIAEGYSVSREKKESFPLTVTSAQKNPTAFYLCASSLRGTGAYEQYFGPGTRLTVT.

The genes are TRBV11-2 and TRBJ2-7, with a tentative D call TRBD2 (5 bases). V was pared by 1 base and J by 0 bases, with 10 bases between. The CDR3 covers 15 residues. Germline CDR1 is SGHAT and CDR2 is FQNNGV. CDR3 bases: TGTGCCAGCAGCTTAGCGGGATACCCCTCCTACGAGCAGTACTTC. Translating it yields CASSLAGYPSYEQYF. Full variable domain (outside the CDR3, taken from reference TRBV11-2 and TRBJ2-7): EAGVAQSPRYKIIEKRQSVAFWCNPISGHATLYWYQQILGQGPKLLIQFQNNGVVDDSQLPKDRFSAERLKGVDSTLKIQPAKLEDSAVYLCASSLAGYPSYEQYFGPGTRLTVT.

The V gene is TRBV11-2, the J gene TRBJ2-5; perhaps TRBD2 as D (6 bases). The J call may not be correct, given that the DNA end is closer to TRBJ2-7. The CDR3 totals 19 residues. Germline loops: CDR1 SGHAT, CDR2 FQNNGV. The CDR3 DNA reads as TGTGCCAGCAGCTTCGACCCTTATACGGGACTGGGGAGCTCCTACGAGCAGTACTTC. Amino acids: CASSFDPYTGLGSSYEQYF.

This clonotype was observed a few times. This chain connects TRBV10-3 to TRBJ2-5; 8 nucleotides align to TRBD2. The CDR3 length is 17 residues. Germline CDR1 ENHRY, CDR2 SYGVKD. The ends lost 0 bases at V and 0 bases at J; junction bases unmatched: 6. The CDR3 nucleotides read TGTGCCATCAGTGAGTCCAGCGGGGGCGCCTACCAAGAGACCCAGTACTTC. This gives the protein CAISESSGGAYQETQYF.

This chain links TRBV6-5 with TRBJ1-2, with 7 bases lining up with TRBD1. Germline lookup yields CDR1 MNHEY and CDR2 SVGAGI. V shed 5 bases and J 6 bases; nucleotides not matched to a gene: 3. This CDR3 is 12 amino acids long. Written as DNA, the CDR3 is TGTGCCAGCAGTATTACAGGGGATGGCTACACCTTC. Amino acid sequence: CASSITGDGYTF.

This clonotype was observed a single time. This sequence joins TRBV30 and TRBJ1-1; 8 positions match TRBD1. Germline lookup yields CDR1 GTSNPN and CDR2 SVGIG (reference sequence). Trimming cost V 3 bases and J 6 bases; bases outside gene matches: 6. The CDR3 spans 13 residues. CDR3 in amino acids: CAWSWQGAAEAFF. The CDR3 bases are TGTGCCTGGAGCTGGCAGGGGGCGGCTGAAGCTTTCTTT.

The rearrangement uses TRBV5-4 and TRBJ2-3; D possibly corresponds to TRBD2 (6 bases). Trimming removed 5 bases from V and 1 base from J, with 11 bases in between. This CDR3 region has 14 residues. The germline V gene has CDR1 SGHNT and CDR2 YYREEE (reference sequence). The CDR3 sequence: CASSPQRGTDTQYF. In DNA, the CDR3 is TGTGCCAGCAGTCCACAGCGGGGCACAGATACGCAGTATTTT. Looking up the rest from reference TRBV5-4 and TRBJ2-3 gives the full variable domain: ETGVTQSPTHLIKTRGQQVTLRCSSQSGHNTVSWYQQALGQGPQFIFQYYREEENGRGNFPPRFSGLQFPNYSSELNVNALELDDSALYLCASSPQRGTDTQYFGPGTRLTVL.

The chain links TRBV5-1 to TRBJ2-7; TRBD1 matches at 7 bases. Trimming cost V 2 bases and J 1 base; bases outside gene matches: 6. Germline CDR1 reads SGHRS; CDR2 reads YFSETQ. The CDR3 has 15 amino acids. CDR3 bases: TGCGCCAGCAGCTTCGACAGGGTCGGGTCCTACGAGCAGTACTTC. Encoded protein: CASSFDRVGSYEQYF. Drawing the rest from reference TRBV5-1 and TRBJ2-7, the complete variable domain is KAGVTQTPRYLIKTRGQQVTLSCSPISGHRSVSWYQQTPGQGLQFLFEYFSETQRNKGNFPGRFSGRQFSNSRSEMNVSTLELGDSALYLCASSFDRVGSYEQYFGPGTRLTVT.

CDR3 region: CASSHQQAGGANVLTF. In DNA, the CDR3 is TGCGCCAGCAGCCACCAGCAAGCAGGTGGGGCCAACGTCCTGACTTTC. This sequence joins TRBV4-1 and TRBJ2-6; D gene ambiguous. Trimming pared 3 bases from V and 3 bases from J, leaving 12 bases between. This CDR3 is built from 16 residues. The germline V gene has CDR1 MGHRA and CDR2 YSYEKL.

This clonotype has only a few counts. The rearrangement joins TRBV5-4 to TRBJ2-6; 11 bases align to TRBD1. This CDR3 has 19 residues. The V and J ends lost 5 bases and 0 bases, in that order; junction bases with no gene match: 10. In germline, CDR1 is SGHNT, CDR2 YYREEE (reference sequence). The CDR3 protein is CASRSFWGQGGSGANVLTF. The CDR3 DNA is TGTGCCAGCAGGAGCTTCTGGGGACAGGGGGGCTCTGGGGCCAACGTCCTGACTTTC.

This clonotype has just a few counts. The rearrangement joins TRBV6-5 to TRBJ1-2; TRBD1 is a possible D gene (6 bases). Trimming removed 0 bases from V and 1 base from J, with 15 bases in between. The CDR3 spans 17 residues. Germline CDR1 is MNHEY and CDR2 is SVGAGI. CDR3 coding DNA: TGTGCCAGCAGTTACTCGAACAGGGCGACGGATAACTATGGCTACACCTTC. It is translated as CASSYSNRATDNYGYTF.

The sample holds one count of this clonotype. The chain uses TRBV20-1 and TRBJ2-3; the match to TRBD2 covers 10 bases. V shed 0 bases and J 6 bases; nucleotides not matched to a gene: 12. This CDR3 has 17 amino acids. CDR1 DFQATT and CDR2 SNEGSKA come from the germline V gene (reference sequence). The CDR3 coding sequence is TGCAGTGCTAGAGATCCCGGGGCTAGCGGGGGTCGGGATACGCAGTATTTT. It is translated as CSARDPGASGGRDTQYF.

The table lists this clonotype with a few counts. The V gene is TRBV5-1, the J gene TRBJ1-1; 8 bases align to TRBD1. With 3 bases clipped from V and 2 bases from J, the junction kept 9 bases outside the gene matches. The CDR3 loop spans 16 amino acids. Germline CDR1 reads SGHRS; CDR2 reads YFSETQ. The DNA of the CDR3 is TGCGCCAGCAGCTCTCTACAGACAGGGGTTAACACTGAAGCTTTCTTT. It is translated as CASSSLQTGVNTEAFF.

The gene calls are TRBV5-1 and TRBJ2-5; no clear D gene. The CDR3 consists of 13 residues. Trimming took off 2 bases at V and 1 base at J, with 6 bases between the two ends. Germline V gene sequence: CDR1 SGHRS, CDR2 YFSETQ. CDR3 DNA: TGCGCCAGCAGCTTTGACACCCAAGAGACCCAGTACTTC. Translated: CASSFDTQETQYF.

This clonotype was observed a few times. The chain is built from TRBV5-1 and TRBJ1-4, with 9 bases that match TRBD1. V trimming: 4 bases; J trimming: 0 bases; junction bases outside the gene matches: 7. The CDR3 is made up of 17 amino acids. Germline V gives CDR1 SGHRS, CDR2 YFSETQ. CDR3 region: CASSLGQGRATNEKLFF. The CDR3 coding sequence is TGCGCCAGCAGCCTAGGACAGGGGCGAGCAACTAATGAAAAACTGTTTTTT.

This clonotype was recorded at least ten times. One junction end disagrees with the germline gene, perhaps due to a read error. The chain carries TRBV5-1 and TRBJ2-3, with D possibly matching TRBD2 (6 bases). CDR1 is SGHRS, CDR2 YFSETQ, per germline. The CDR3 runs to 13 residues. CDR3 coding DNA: TGTGCCAGCAGCTCGCGGGGTACAGATACGCAGTATTTT. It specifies CASSSRGTDTQYF.

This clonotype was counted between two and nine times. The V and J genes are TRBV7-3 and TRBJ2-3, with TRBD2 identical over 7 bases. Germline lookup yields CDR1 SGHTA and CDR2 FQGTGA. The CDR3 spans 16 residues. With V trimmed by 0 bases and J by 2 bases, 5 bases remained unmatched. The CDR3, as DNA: TGTGCCAGCAGCTTAACGCCCGGGACTAACACAGATACGCAGTATTTT. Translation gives CASSLTPGTNTDTQYF.

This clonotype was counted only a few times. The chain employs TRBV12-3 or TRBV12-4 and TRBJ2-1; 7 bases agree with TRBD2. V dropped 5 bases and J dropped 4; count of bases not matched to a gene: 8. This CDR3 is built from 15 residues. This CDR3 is CASSLDNGGYNEQFF. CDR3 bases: TGTGCCAGCAGTCTCGACAACGGGGGGTACAATGAGCAGTTCTTC.

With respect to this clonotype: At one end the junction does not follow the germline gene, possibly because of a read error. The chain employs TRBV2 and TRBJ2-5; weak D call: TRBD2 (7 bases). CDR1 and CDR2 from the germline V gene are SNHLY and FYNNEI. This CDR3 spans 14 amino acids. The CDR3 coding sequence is TGTGCCAGCAGTGAGAAGGGGGGGAGGGAGACCCAGTATTTC. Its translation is CASSEKGGRETQYF.

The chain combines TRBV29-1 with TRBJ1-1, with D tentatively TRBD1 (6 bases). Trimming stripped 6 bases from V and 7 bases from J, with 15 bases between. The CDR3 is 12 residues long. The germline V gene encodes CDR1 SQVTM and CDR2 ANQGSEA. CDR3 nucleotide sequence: TGCAGCGTGAACAGGGTGCGGGATGAAGCTTTCTTT. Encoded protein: CSVNRVRDEAFF.

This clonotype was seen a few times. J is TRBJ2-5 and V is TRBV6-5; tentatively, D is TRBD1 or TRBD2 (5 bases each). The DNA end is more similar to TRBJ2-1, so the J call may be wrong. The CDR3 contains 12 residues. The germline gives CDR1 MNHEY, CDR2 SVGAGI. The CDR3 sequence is CASSYVEGKQFF. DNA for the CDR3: TGTGCCAGCAGTTACGTAGAGGGGAAGCAGTTCTTC.

CDR3 amino acids: CASRGTDHTDTQYF. The CDR3 DNA follows: TGTGCCAGCAGGGGGACAGACCACACAGATACGCAGTATTTT. This chain connects TRBV28 to TRBJ2-3; 7 bases line up with TRBD1. The CDR3 extends over 14 amino acids. V trimming: 6 bases; J trimming: 2 bases; junction bases outside the gene matches: 5. Germline loops: CDR1 MDHEN, CDR2 SYDVKM.

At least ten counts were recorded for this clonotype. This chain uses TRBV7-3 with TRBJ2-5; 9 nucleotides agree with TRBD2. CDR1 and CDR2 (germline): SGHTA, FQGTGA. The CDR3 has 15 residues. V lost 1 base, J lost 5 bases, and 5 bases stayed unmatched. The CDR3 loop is CASSLNRGGVETQYF. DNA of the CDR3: TGTGCCAGCAGCTTAAACCGCGGGGGGGTGGAGACCCAGTACTTC.

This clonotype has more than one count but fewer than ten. The chain's CDR3 is CSAPQLAGSYEQYF. The CDR3 bases are TGCAGTGCTCCCCAGCTAGCGGGCTCCTACGAGCAGTACTTC. This chain connects TRBV20-1 to TRBJ2-7; 8 positions match TRBD2. Germline V gene data show CDR1 as DFQATT and CDR2 as SNEGSKA (reference sequence). CDR3 size: 14 residues. V dropped 5 bases and J dropped 0; count of bases not matched to a gene: 6.

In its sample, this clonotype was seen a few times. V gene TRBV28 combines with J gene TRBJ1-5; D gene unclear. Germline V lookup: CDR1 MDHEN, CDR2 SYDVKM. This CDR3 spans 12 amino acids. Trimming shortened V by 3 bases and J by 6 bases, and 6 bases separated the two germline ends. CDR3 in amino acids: CASSLGSQPQHF. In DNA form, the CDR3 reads TGTGCCAGCAGTTTGGGGAGTCAGCCCCAGCATTTT.

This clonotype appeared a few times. The CDR3 reads CASSRDSNTEAFF. CDR3 coding DNA: TGTGCCAGCAGCCGGGACTCGAACACTGAAGCTTTCTTT. The rearrangement uses TRBV7-9 and TRBJ1-1, with D possibly TRBD1 on 5 matching bases. The V gene lost 5 bases and the J gene lost 1 base, with 8 bases spanning the gap. This CDR3 has 13 amino acids. The germline V gene has CDR1 SEHNR and CDR2 FQNEAQ (reference sequence).

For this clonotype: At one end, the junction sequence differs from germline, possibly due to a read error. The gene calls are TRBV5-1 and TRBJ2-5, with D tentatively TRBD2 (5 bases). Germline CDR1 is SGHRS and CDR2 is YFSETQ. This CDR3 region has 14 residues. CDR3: CASSASSSRPERFF. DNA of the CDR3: TGCGCCAGCAGCGCATCCTCTTCCAGGCCTGAGCGGTTCTTC.

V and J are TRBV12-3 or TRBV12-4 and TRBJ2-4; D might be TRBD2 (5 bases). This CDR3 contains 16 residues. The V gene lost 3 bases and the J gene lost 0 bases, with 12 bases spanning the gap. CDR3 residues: CASSFGLSLAKNIQYF. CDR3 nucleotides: TGTGCCAGCAGTTTTGGACTCTCGTTAGCCAAAAACATTCAGTACTTC.